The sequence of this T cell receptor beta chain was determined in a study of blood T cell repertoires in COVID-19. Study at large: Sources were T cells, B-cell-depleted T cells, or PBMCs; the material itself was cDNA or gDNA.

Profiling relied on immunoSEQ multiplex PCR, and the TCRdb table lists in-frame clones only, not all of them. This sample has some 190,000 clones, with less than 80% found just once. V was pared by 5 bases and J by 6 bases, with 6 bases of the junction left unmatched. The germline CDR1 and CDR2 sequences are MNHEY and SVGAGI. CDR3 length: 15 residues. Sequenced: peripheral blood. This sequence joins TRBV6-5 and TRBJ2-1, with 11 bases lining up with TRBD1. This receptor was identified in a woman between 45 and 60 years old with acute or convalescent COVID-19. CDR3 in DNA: TGTGCCAGCAGTCGGACAGGGGGCTCGGGCAATGAGCAGTTCTTC. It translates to CASSRTGGSGNEQFF.